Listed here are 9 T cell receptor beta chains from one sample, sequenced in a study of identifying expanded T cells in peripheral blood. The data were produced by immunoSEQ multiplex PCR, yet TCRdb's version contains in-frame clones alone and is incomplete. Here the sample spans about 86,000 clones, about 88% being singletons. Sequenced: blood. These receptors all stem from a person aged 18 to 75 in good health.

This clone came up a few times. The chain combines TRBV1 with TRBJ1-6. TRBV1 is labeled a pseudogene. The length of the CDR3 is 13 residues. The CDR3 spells CTSPGLHNSPLHF. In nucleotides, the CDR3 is TGCACCAGCCCGGGACTTCATAATTCACCCCTCCACTTT.

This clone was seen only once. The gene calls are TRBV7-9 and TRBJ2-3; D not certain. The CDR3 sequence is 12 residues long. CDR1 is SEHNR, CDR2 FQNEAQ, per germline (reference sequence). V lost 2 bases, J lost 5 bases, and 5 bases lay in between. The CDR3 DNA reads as TGTGCCAGCAGCTTAAGTAGAGATACGCAGTATTTT. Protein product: CASSLSRDTQYF.

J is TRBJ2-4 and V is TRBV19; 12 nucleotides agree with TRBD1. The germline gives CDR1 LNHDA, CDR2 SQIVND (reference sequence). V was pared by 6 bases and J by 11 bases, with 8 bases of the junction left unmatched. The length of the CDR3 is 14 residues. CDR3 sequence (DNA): TGTGCCAGTAGGGGGACAGGGGGCGGGCGCCTTCAGTACTTC. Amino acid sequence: CASRGTGGGRLQYF.

CDR3 nucleotide sequence: TGTGCCAGCAGGAAAAGTTCCTACGAGCAGTACTTC. Translating it yields CASRKSSYEQYF. The V and J genes are TRBV6-1 and TRBJ2-7, with unresolved D. CDR3 length equals 12 residues. The V end was cut by 6 bases, the J end by 1 base, with 7 bases between. CDR1 and CDR2 from the germline V gene are MNHNS and SASEGT.

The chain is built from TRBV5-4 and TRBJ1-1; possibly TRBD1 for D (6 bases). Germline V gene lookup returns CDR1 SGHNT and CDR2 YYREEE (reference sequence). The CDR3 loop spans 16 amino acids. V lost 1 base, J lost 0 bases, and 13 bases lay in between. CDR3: CASSLNPGAVNTEAFF. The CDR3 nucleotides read TGTGCCAGCAGCTTGAACCCGGGGGCGGTGAACACTGAAGCTTTCTTT.

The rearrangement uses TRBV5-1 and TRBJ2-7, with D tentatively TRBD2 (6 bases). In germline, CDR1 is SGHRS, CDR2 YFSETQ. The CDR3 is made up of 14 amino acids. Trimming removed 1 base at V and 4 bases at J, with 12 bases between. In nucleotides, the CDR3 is TGCGCCAGCAGCTTGCAGGTTGCGGGGTACGAGCAGTACTTC. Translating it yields CASSLQVAGYEQYF.

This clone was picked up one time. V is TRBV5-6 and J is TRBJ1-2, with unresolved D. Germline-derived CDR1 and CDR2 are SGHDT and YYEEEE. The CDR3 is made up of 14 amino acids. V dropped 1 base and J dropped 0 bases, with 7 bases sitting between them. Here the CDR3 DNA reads TGTGCCAGCAGCTTGTCTCTGACTAACTATGGCTACACCTTC. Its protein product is CASSLSLTNYGYTF.

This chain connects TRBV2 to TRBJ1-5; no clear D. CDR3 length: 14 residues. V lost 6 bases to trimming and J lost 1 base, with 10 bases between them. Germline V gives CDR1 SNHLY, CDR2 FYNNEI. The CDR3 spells CASSRSSSNQPQHF. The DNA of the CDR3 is TGTGCCAGCAGCCGAAGTTCCAGCAATCAGCCCCAGCATTTT.

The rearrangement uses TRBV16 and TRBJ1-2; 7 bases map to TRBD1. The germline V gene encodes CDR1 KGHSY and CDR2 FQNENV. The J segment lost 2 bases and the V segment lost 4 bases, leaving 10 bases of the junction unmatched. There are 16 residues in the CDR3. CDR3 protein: CASSRSSGRGNYGYTF. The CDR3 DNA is TGTGCCAGCAGCCGATCCTCCGGCAGGGGGAACTATGGCTACACCTTC.